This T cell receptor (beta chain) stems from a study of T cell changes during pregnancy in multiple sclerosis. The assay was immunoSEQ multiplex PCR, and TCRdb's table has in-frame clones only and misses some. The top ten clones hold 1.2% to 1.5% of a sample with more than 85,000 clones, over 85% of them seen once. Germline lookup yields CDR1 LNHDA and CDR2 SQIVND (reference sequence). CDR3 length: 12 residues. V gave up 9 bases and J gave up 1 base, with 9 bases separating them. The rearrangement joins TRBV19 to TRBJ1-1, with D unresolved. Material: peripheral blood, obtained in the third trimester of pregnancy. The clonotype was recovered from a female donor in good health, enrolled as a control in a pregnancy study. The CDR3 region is CASRHRNTEAFF. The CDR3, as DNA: TGTGCCAGCCGACACCGGAACACTGAAGCTTTCTTT.